Sequencing of this TCR beta chain was carried out in a study of response to subunit inactivated influenza vaccine. Study-wide points: Researchers suggested that each seasonal influenza vaccination recruits few new T cells.

The sample holds a few counts of this clonotype. Its antigen is not known. In TCRdb, the RT-PCR reads were re-called with MiXCR into one record per CDR3 protein. The sample includes roughly 790,000 distinct CDR3 sequences, 21% seen only once; the top ten take 9.5% to 13%. This TCR was sampled from a man aged 45 to 65 who received an inactivated influenza vaccine. Sequences were derived from PBMCs from blood, sampled approximately 5 days after vaccination.

The CDR3 here is CASSLWLGPDEQYF. The CDR3 coding sequence is TGTGCCAGCAGTTTATGGCTGGGTCCCGACGAGCAGTACTTC. V usage is TRBV12-3 or TRBV12-4 and J usage is TRBJ2-7; D remains ambiguous. The V gene lost 2 bases and the J gene lost 5 bases, with 13 bases spanning the gap. The CDR3 is made up of 14 amino acids.